This T cell receptor (beta chain) was captured by sequencing in a study of T cell responses to AZD1222 COVID-19 vaccine. Whole-study results and caveats: No day 14 peak samples; only post-peak repertoires were characterized.

Some clones are missing from TCRdb's copy, which holds only in-frame ones; the method was immunoSEQ multiplex PCR. The sample carries some 150,000 clones, roughly 90% recorded once. In regard to this clone: Antigen specificity is unknown.

The V and J ends lost 2 bases and 7 bases respectively, with 11 bases between them. From germline, CDR1 is MNHEY and CDR2 SVGAGI. CDR3 size: 13 residues. This TCR came from an adult in good health. This specimen was peripheral blood, taken on day 0 of AZD1222 vaccination. The V gene is TRBV6-5, the J gene TRBJ1-2; D call uncertain. The CDR3 DNA reads as TGTGCCAGCAGTTACGGGATACGGGGTGGCTACACCTTC. Its protein product is CASSYGIRGGYTF.